This record looks at one T cell receptor beta chain sequence and its context. The antigen this receptor binds is unknown. Base qualities were left out, and no much larger clone turns up one base away. The junction shows trimming of 0 bases on V and 8 bases on J, plus 12 bases between the germline ends. Looking up the germline V gene yields CDR1 SGDLS and CDR2 YYNGEE. The CDR3, from cysteine to phenylalanine, totals 14 residues. Here the CDR3 DNA is all that survives: 42 bases in frame from base 1. The sample originates from a study of blood T cells in healthy people across ages (dated by TCRdb to the mid-2010s). Turning to the overall study: In model experiments, template switching captured roughly one uniquely barcoded TCR beta cDNA molecule for every two T cells. Using deep sequencing normalized with unique cDNA molecular identifiers, the study measured how TCR beta repertoire diversity changes with age. The donors were split into four age groups: young (average around 15 years), middle-aged (about 40), aged (roughly 65) and long-lived (roughly 77). To avoid experimental bias, donors of different ages were randomly spread across the sequencing lanes. For two donors (one aged 18 to 29 and one aged 80 or older), the study analyzed two additional independent replicas of 1 million unique cDNA reads from the same blood draw. Paper-wide results and their limitations: Since profiling was done on bulk unsorted PBMCs, naive and antigen-experienced compartments could not be conclusively compared. The long-lived group showed more naive CD4+ T cells, fewer expanded clones and increased TCR diversity than the aged group, suggesting age selection. Observed TCR beta diversity per million T cells fell roughly linearly with age, and a significant reduction was already apparent by age roughly 40. Donor CMV infection status was unknown, potentially confounding age-related changes in expanded clonotypes. A strong correlation was found between observed TCR beta diversity and the percentage of naive T cells measured by flow cytometry. Estimates of total diversity from one million sequenced T cells were regarded as lower bounds and underestimates.

Library preparation used 5' RACE. TCRdb records Illumina HiSeq 2500 as the sequencer. A second PCR of roughly 6 to 11 cycles was run with a J-beta primer mix and a sample-barcoded 5' primer. A unique molecular identifier was introduced onto each TCR beta cDNA molecule by a template-switch 5' adaptor carrying 12 random nucleotides. Each sample yielded at least 2.5 million CDR3-containing paired-end reads. First-strand cDNA was synthesized from all RNA with the Mint cDNA synthesis kit, primed by a TRBC-specific oligonucleotide. All cDNA was treated with uracil-DNA glycosylase and then went through a first 18-cycle PCR with the universal primers M1SS and BC2_uni_R. As for the original processing: Each sample was normalized by randomly selecting 1 million high-quality reads, each carrying a distinct molecular identifier. Reads sharing molecular identifiers were discarded rather than binned into consensus sequences. CDR3 identification, clonotype clustering and error correction used MiTCR with a Q25 quality threshold and the strictest error-elimination algorithm. A nonparametric unseen species model using Euler transformation provided a lower-bound estimate of total TCR beta diversity. TCRdb trimmed the raw reads at Q25, called clones with MiXCR and kept productive beta chains. CDR3 protein sequences are deduplicated, and each keeps its most common genes and DNA. These V and J calls originate from TCRdb's pipeline instead of the authors' own analysis. For this sample there are 1.5 million to 1.8 million distinct CDR3 sequences; 35% to 45% appear just once. More than 4% of the sample goes to the ten largest clones.

The roughly 39 donors, aged about 6 to 95 years, were systemically healthy Caucasian individuals from Russia. Each donor gave 8 to 10 milliliters of peripheral blood, drawn into EDTA-treated Vacutainer tubes. Ficoll-Paque density-gradient centrifugation was used to isolate PBMCs, with at least 7 million obtained per sample. Trizol reagent was used to extract total RNA from the PBMCs, yielding at least 5.5 micrograms per sample. Naive CD45RAhigh/CD27high T cell percentages were measured by flow cytometry on a PBMC aliquot from every donor. The V and J genes are TRBV9 and TRBJ2-1; a confident D gene designation cannot be given. The sequenced material came from blood. This clonotype was sampled from a woman aged 18-29 years in good health. The sequenced DNA is TGTGCCAGCAGCGTAGAGGGCCATTCTGATGAGCAGTTCTTC. Translated, it gives CASSVEGHSDEQFF. The full variable domain, completed from the reference TRBV9 and TRBJ2-1 proteins outside the CDR3, reads DSGVTQTPKHLITATGQRVTLRCSPRSGDLSVYWYQQSLDQGLQFLIQYYNGEERAKGNILERFSAQQFPDLHSELNLSSLELGDSALYFCASSVEGHSDEQFFGPGTRLTVL.